The clone carrying this T cell receptor (beta chain) was seen only a few times. The antigen remains unidentified. The data derive from a study of naive and memory T cell subsets. Study conclusions and caveats: Especially in CD8 cells, naive repertoires contained a few larger clonotypes, possibly CD45RA-re-expressing memory cells.

Both TRBC1 and TRBC2 were covered by a beta constant-region primer of two equimolar oligonucleotides. Four rounds of PCR amplified the ligated cDNA using nested alpha and beta constant-region primers plus SP2. TCRdb independently ran MiXCR on the UMI-ligation and nested PCR reads; one entry per CDR3 protein. The repertoire holds some 82,000 distinct CDR3 sequences, with about 11% as singletons. V lost 4 bases to trimming and J lost 3 bases, with 12 bases between them. The CDR3 sequence is 14 residues long. Germline V gene sequence: CDR1 LGHNA, CDR2 YNFKEQ. Four subsets defined by CD45RA and CD27 were sorted after CD3, CD4, CD8 and live/dead staining.

The material sequenced was naive CD4+ T cells from blood. This chain joins TRBV4-2 and TRBJ1-1; no firm D call. This sequence was found in a human donor in good health. The CDR3: CASSPLEDDTEAFF. The DNA for the CDR3 is TGTGCCAGCAGCCCCTTGGAGGATGACACTGAAGCTTTCTTT.